The source of this T cell receptor beta chain is a study of vaccination and CD4 T cells after COVID-19. Study overall: Post-COVID draws followed diagnosis by a median roughly 100 days (range 35 to 161).

With respect to this clonotype: Antigen unknown.

Germline CDR1 SGHVS, CDR2 FQNEAQ. The CDR3 contains 15 residues. Trimming at V came to 1 base and at J to 3 bases, leaving 1 base not matched to a gene. The Oncomine TCR Beta short-read assay sequenced DNA from cultured CD4+ T cells. In this case, cultured CD4+ T cells provided the extracted genomic DNA. A single record per CDR3 protein comes from TCRdb applying MiXCR to the PCR reads. The profile shows approximately 10,000 distinct CDR3 sequences, over 50% of them singletons. Treatment described: roughly ten-day PBMC culture with coronavirus spike peptide pools or control peptides (ViraFEST assay). The PCR-positive dates, March through December 2020, came before the US Alpha, Beta and Delta variants. Replacement of half the medium with fresh IL-2 medium took place on days 3 and 7.

The sequence derives from a human donor who had recovered from COVID-19. Sequenced sample: CD4+ T cells from blood, cultured in vitro. This chain joins TRBV7-8 and TRBJ2-1, with 9 positions matching TRBD2. CDR3 residues: CASSLGSGSYNEQFF. In DNA, the CDR3 is TGTGCCAGCAGCTTAGGTAGCGGGAGCTACAATGAGCAGTTCTTC. Based on the CDR3 plus reference TRBV7-8 and TRBJ2-1, the full variable domain is GAGVSQSPRYKVAKRGQDVALRCDPISGHVSLFWYQQALGQGPEFLTYFQNEAQLDKSGLPSDRFFAERPEGSVSTLKIQRTQQEDSAVYLCASSLGSGSYNEQFFGPGTRLTVL.